Listed below are T cell receptor beta chains from one sample, sequenced in a study of radiotherapy plus CTLA-4 blockade in lung cancer. Only in-frame clones appear in the TCRdb table, and some are missing; sequencing was by immunoSEQ multiplex PCR. Seen here are approximately 32,000 clones, 65% to 75% observed once, and the top ten hold 4%. The sample consisted of peripheral blood, taken from a patient treated with radiotherapy plus ipilimumab. These TCRs come from a human donor with non-small cell lung cancer who had stable disease on radiotherapy plus ipilimumab. The CDR3 runs from the conserved cysteine through the conserved F or W. The D gene is left open where the match is weak. Where a row states a size, it is once, few, many or the class of an expanded clone; other rows omit it.

cdr3_nt cdr3_aa j_call clone_size v_call d_call
TGTGCCAGCGGGCCTAGCGGGACAGAGACCCAGTACTTC CASGPSGTETQYF TRBJ2-5 . TRBV18 TRBD2
TGCGCCAGCAGCCGGACAGGCGAACAGCCCCAGCATTTT CASSRTGEQPQHF TRBJ1-5 few TRBV4-1 TRBD1
TGTGCCAGCAGCTCCACGGAGACCCAGTACTTC CASSSTETQYF TRBJ2-5 . TRBV7-2 .
TGTGCCAGCAGAGAGCTCTCTGGAAACACCATATATTTT CASRELSGNTIYF TRBJ1-3 once TRBV9 .
TGCGCCAGCAGCCAAGAGGGGGGGGTAGTCTGGGAGACCCAGTACTTC CASSQEGGVVWETQYF TRBJ2-5 . TRBV4-1 TRBD2
TGCAGTGCTGAGCTAACAGATACGCAGTATTTT CSAELTDTQYF TRBJ2-3 . TRBV20-1 .
TGTGCCAGCTCACCACGGACAAATCAGGGAAACACCATATATTTT CASSPRTNQGNTIYF TRBJ1-3 . TRBV18 .
TGTGCCAGTACTCCAGACAGGGAAGGAAACACCATATATTTT CASTPDREGNTIYF TRBJ1-3 few TRBV19 TRBD1
TGCGCCAGCAGTGAGTCGGTCGGCAAAGGTTCCTACGAGCAGTACTTC CASSESVGKGSYEQYF TRBJ2-7 . TRBV10-1 .
TGTGCCAGCAGTAGCGGGACCGGGGTTTACGAGCAGTACTTC CASSSGTGVYEQYF TRBJ2-7 . TRBV6-1 TRBD2
TGTGCCAGCAGCTCCCGGGACAGGGAGACCGGGGAGCTGTTTTTT CASSSRDRETGELFF TRBJ2-2 . TRBV5-4 TRBD1
TGCGCCAGCAGCCAAGACGGCAGGGGACTTTACAATGAGCAGTTCTTC CASSQDGRGLYNEQFF TRBJ2-1 once TRBV4-3 .
TGCGCCAGCAGCTGGACGCCGCAAGAGACCCAGTACTTC CASSWTPQETQYF TRBJ2-5 . TRBV5-1 .
TGTGCCAGCTCCGCGGGGCTAGCGGACCAAGAGACCCAGTACTTC CASSAGLADQETQYF TRBJ2-5 . TRBV9 TRBD2
TGTGCCAGCAGCTTATATGTAGAGGGGAGCGGTGGCTACACCTTC CASSLYVEGSGGYTF TRBJ1-2 . TRBV7-9 .
TGCGCCAGCAGCCAAGATAGCGGGGACTACAATGAGCAGTTCTTC CASSQDSGDYNEQFF TRBJ2-1 . TRBV4-1 TRBD2
TGTGCCAGCAGCCAAGTTTGGGGGGAGCTGTTTTTT CASSQVWGELFF TRBJ2-2 once TRBV4-2 .
TGCGCCAGCAGCTTCCTCTCCGAAATGGACACTGAAGCTTTCTTT CASSFLSEMDTEAFF TRBJ1-1 . TRBV5-1 .
TGTGCCAGCAGCTTAAACAGCGGAGTTAACACCGGGGAGCTGTTTTTT CASSLNSGVNTGELFF TRBJ2-2 few TRBV5-4 .
TGTGCCAGCAGCTTTACTGAGGGAGGGGGGTGGTCAGATACGCAGTATTTT CASSFTEGGGWSDTQYF TRBJ2-3 few TRBV11-2 .
TGTGCCAGTAGTATAGACCCGGGAAAAAAACTGTTTTTT CASSIDPGKKLFF TRBJ1-4 . TRBV19 .
TGTGCCAGCAGCCAAGCGGGAGCCGCGTACTTC CASSQAGAAYF TRBJ2-7 . TRBV4-2 .
TGTGCCAGCAGTACCCTACGGGGCTATCAGGCCGAGCAGTACTTC CASSTLRGYQAEQYF TRBJ2-7 . TRBV28 .
TGTGCCAGCACAGCCAGCCACAATGAGCAGTTCTTC CASTASHNEQFF TRBJ2-1 few TRBV6-1 .
TGTGCCAGCACCTCCGGCTCGAGGGTGAACACTGAAGCTTTCTTT CASTSGSRVNTEAFF TRBJ1-1 few TRBV6-6 .
TGTGCCAGCAGCCCCCCTTTCCGGGACCGGGAAAAACTGTTTTTT CASSPPFRDREKLFF TRBJ1-4 few TRBV14 .
TGTGCCAGCAGCCATGTCGGGGACCCCTATGGCTACACCTTC CASSHVGDPYGYTF TRBJ1-2 . TRBV4-2 .
TGTGCCAGCAGCTTAGGACAGGACACATACTCTAACTATGGCTACACCTTC CASSLGQDTYSNYGYTF TRBJ1-2 medium-sized TRBV7-9 .
TGTGCCAGCAGCCAAGAGGGTGGGGCCGGGGAAAAACTGTTTTTT CASSQEGGAGEKLFF TRBJ1-4 . TRBV14 .
TGTGCCAGCAGCTCCACGGATGGGGCCAACGTCCTGACTTTC CASSSTDGANVLTF TRBJ2-6 . TRBV7-9 .
TGCGCCAGCAGCTTTACTAGCGGGACACGGCAAGAGACCCAGTACTTC CASSFTSGTRQETQYF TRBJ2-5 . TRBV5-1 TRBD2
TGTGCCAGCACCCTCACCGGGGAGCTGTTTTTT CASTLTGELFF TRBJ2-2 few TRBV6-6 .
TGTGCTAGTGGTCCAGGACTAGCGGGAAAGCAGTACTTC CASGPGLAGKQYF TRBJ2-5 . TRBV12-5 TRBD2
TGTGCCAGCAGCACTGAGGGGGCCGGGGAGCTGTTTTTT CASSTEGAGELFF TRBJ2-2 . TRBV7-9 .
TGTGCCAGCAGCCAAGATCCCGCAGGGGGTGGAGAAAAACTGTTTTTT CASSQDPAGGGEKLFF TRBJ1-4 . TRBV4-2 TRBD1
TGTGCCAGTAGTATAGATAGAAGGGGCAAGAACACCGGGGAGCTGTTTTTT CASSIDRRGKNTGELFF TRBJ2-2 . TRBV19 .
TGTGCCAGCACCGCCGGCTCCTACGAGCAGTACTTC CASTAGSYEQYF TRBJ2-7 . TRBV6-1 .
TGTGCCAGCGGGGGATTGCCGAATCAGCCCCAGCATTTT CASGGLPNQPQHF TRBJ1-5 . TRBV7-2 .
TGTGCCAGTAGTATGGGCGGGAGGCACGGGGAAGCCTCCTACGAGCAGTACTTC CASSMGGRHGEASYEQYF TRBJ2-7 . TRBV19 TRBD2
TGTGCCAGTAGTATCGACGGGGAGCCCTACAATGAGCAGTTCTTC CASSIDGEPYNEQFF TRBJ2-1 . TRBV19 .
TGCGCCAGCAGCTTCTCAGGCGCGATCACTGAAGCTTTCTTT CASSFSGAITEAFF TRBJ1-1 . TRBV5-1 .
TGCGCCAGCAGCTTGGACAGGGGATTGGGGGGCTACACCTTC CASSLDRGLGGYTF TRBJ1-2 . TRBV5-1 TRBD1
TGTGCCAGTAGTATAGCCCGTGAGCAGTTCTTC CASSIAREQFF TRBJ2-1 few TRBV19 .
TGTGCCAGCAGACCGACAGGGGGCCATCAGCCCCAGCATTTT CASRPTGGHQPQHF TRBJ1-5 . TRBV19 TRBD1
TGTGCCACCGGAGGGGGCTCCGGCTACACCTTC CATGGGSGYTF TRBJ1-2 . TRBV7-2 TRBD1